These 9 T cell receptor beta chains came from one sample sequenced in a study of blood T cells in healthy people across ages. Next came a second PCR, run for about 6 to 11 cycles, which used a sample-barcoded 5' primer along with a J-beta primer mix. TCRdb reprocessed the 5' RACE reads via MiXCR and lists one record per CDR3 protein. The profile shows 2 million or so distinct CDR3 sequences, around 50% of them singletons. The material sequenced was blood. All receptors come from a woman aged 40 to 50 in good health.

This clonotype has a single count. The chain combines TRBV28 with TRBJ2-1; TRBD1 matches 7 bases. The germline V gene encodes CDR1 MDHEN and CDR2 SYDVKM. The CDR3 contains 14 residues. J lost 4 bases, V lost 6 bases, and 6 bases had no gene match. This CDR3 is CASRPPTGYNEQFF. DNA for the CDR3: TGTGCCAGCAGACCACCGACAGGGTACAATGAGCAGTTCTTC. Together with reference TRBV28 and TRBJ2-1, the CDR3 gives the full variable domain: DVKVTQSSRYLVKRTGEKVFLECVQDMDHENMFWYRQDPGLGLRLIYFSYDVKMKEKGDIPEGYSVSREKKERFSLILESASTNQTSMYLCASRPPTGYNEQFFGPGTRLTVL.

The chain employs TRBV9 and TRBJ2-3, with unresolved D. Trimming removed 4 bases at V and 2 bases at J, with 11 bases between. The CDR3 is 14 residues long. In germline, CDR1 is SGDLS, CDR2 YYNGEE. The CDR3 DNA is TGTGCCAGCAGCTCTAGACATCTCACAGATACGCAGTATTTT. Encoded protein: CASSSRHLTDTQYF.

The chain couples TRBV20-1 to TRBJ2-4; D possibly corresponds to TRBD2 (5 bases). The end of the DNA aligns better with TRBJ2-5, so the J call may be wrong. The V gene's germline CDR1 is DFQATT and CDR2 SNEGSKA (reference sequence). CDR3 length equals 13 residues. The DNA for the CDR3 is TGCAGTGCTGCTCGGGGTTTCCAAGAGACCCAGTACTTC. Amino acid sequence: CSAARGFQETQYF.

CDR3 nucleotides: TGTGCCAGCAGCCAAGTCGTGACAGGGGTAGGAAGCTATGGCTACACCTTC. It codes for CASSQVVTGVGSYGYTF. The V call is TRBV14, the J call TRBJ1-2; 8 bases line up with TRBD1. Trimming at V came to 1 base and at J to 4 bases, leaving 11 bases not matched to a gene. This CDR3 comprises 17 residues. Germline V CDR1 and CDR2: SGHDN, FVKESK.

This clonotype was picked up a small number of times. The genes are TRBV20-1 and TRBJ2-3; 11 positions agree with TRBD2. Looked up from germline, CDR1 is DFQATT and CDR2 is SNEGSKA (reference sequence). CDR3 length: 17 amino acids. V was pared by 5 bases and J by 1 base, with 11 bases of the junction left unmatched. CDR3 nucleotides: TGCAGTGCTTTCACTAGCGGGGGCCTCAAAGGCACAGATACGCAGTATTTT. Translation: CSAFTSGGLKGTDTQYF.

This clonotype was observed a handful of times. The chain recombines TRBV10-3 with TRBJ2-1; possibly TRBD2 for D (5 bases). This CDR3 spans 16 amino acids. Trimming stripped 2 bases from V and 0 bases from J, with 11 bases between. In germline, CDR1 is ENHRY, CDR2 SYGVKD. CDR3 sequence reads: CAISEGRASSYNEQFF. In DNA, the CDR3 is TGTGCCATCAGTGAGGGGCGGGCGAGCTCCTACAATGAGCAGTTCTTC.

In its sample, this clonotype was seen a few times. J is TRBJ2-7 and V is TRBV20-1; TRBD2 matches 11 bases. J was trimmed by 1 base and V by 3 bases; bases with no gene match: 5. The CDR3 covers 15 residues. Germline V lookup: CDR1 DFQATT, CDR2 SNEGSKA (reference sequence). CDR3 in amino acids: CSASRTSGRSYEQYF. DNA of the CDR3: TGCAGTGCTAGCCGGACTAGCGGGCGATCCTACGAGCAGTACTTC.

This clonotype was recorded many times. The junction differs from germline at one of its ends, possibly a read error. The J gene is TRBJ2-3, the V gene TRBV5-1, with 8 nucleotides matching TRBD2. CDR1 and CDR2 (germline): SGHRS, YFSETQ. The CDR3 contains 14 residues. CDR3 sequence: CASSLAGSTDTQYF. The CDR3 coding sequence is TGTGCCAGCAGCTTAGCGGGGAGCACAGATACGCAGTATTTT. Combining the CDR3 with reference TRBV5-1 and TRBJ2-3 gives the whole variable domain KAGVTQTPRYLIKTRGQQVTLSCSPISGHRSVSWYQQTPGQGLQFLFEYFSETQRNKGNFPGRFSGRQFSNSRSEMNVSTLELGDSALYLCASSLAGSTDTQYFGPGTRLTVL.

This clonotype came up a few times. This rearrangement joins TRBV20-1 to TRBJ1-2; 12 nucleotides align to TRBD1. The length of the CDR3 is 15 residues. CDR1 is DFQATT, CDR2 SNEGSKA, per germline (reference sequence). J was trimmed by 7 bases and V by 2 bases; bases with no gene match: 8. The CDR3 here is CSARLSGQGAAGYTF. CDR3 sequence (DNA): TGCAGTGCTAGACTTTCGGGACAGGGGGCAGCTGGCTACACCTTC.